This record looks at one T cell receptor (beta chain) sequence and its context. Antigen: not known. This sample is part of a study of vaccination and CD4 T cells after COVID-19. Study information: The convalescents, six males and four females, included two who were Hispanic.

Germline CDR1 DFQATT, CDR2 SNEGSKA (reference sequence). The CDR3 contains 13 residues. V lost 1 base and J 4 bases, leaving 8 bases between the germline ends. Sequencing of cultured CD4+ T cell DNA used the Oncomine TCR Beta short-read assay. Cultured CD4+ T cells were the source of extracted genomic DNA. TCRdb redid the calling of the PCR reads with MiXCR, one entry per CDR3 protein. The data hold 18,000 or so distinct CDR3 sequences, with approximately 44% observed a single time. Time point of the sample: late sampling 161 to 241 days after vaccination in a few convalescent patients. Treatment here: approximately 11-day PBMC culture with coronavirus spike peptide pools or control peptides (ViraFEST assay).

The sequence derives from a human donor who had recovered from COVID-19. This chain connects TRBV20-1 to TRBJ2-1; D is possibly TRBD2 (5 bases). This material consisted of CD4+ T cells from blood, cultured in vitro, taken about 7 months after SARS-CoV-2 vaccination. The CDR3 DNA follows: TGCAGTGCTAGAGGGACTGCATACAATGAGCAGTTCTTC. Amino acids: CSARGTAYNEQFF.